Below are 7 T cell receptor beta chains sequenced from a single sample in a study of identifying expanded T cells in peripheral blood. Repertoires were generated with immunoSEQ multiplex PCR, while TCRdb's copy carries only in-frame clones and drops some. The sample lists about 91,000 clones, almost 90% occurring once. The sample comprised blood. These receptors were obtained from a person aged 18-69 years in good health.

The chain uses TRBV28 and TRBJ2-1; 8 nucleotides line up with TRBD1. CDR1 MDHEN and CDR2 SYDVKM come from the germline V gene. CDR3 length equals 16 residues. The ends lost 3 bases at V and 5 bases at J; junction bases unmatched: 9. CDR3 residues: CASSFRGTGIHNEQFF. The CDR3 DNA is TGTGCCAGCAGTTTTAGAGGGACAGGCATTCACAATGAGCAGTTCTTC. Supplemented by reference TRBV28 and TRBJ2-1, the full variable domain reads DVKVTQSSRYLVKRTGEKVFLECVQDMDHENMFWYRQDPGLGLRLIYFSYDVKMKEKGDIPEGYSVSREKKERFSLILESASTNQTSMYLCASSFRGTGIHNEQFFGPGTRLTVL.

This clone was observed once. V and J are TRBV7-6 and TRBJ2-7; D is possibly TRBD1 (5 bases). Germline CDR1 and CDR2: SGHVS and FNYEAQ. The CDR3 loop spans 13 amino acids. Trimming left V 1 base short and J 9 bases short, with 13 bases between. The CDR3 loop reads CASSLGPWTPQYF. The CDR3 DNA is TGTGCCAGCAGCTTAGGCCCCTGGACACCGCAGTACTTC. Full variable domain (rest looked up from reference TRBV7-6 and TRBJ2-7): GAGVSQSPRYKVTKRGQDVALRCDPISGHVSLYWYRQALGQGPEFLTYFNYEAQQDKSGLPNDRFSAERPEGSISTLTIQRTEQRDSAMYRCASSLGPWTPQYFGPGTRLTVT.

The chain carries TRBV6-1 and TRBJ1-1; no firm D call. This CDR3 comprises 14 residues. The V and J ends lost 10 bases and 2 bases respectively, with 17 bases between them. Germline V lookup: CDR1 MNHNS, CDR2 SASEGT. Here the CDR3 DNA reads TGTGCCACCATAGCTAATTCGGCCAACACTGAAGCTTTCTTT. Translating it yields CATIANSANTEAFF.

The chain couples TRBV9 to TRBJ1-6; D ambiguous. Germline-derived CDR1 and CDR2 are SGDLS and YYNGEE. The CDR3 spans 12 residues. Deletions cut 0 bases from V and 10 bases from J, with 5 bases between. The CDR3 DNA reads as TGTGCCAGCAGCGTAGAGGGATCACCCCTCCACTTT. Amino acid sequence: CASSVEGSPLHF.

The chain employs TRBV23-1 and TRBJ1-4; weak D call: TRBD1 (6 bases). TRBV23-1 is an open reading frame whose function is uncertain. V lost 1 base and J 5 bases, leaving 14 bases between the germline ends. This CDR3 contains 16 residues. The CDR3 bases are TGCGCCAGCAGTCAATGGATAGGGGGGAGGAATGAAAAACTGTTTTTT. Residues: CASSQWIGGRNEKLFF.

The rearrangement uses TRBV9 and TRBJ2-2; 11 positions agree with TRBD2. With V trimmed by 2 bases and J by 7 bases, 4 bases remained unmatched. Germline assignment: CDR1 SGDLS and CDR2 YYNGEE. The CDR3 is 15 residues long. The CDR3 DNA reads TGTGCCAGCAGCGTGACTAGCGGGGTTGGCGGGGAGCTGTTTTTT. Translation gives CASSVTSGVGGELFF.

J is TRBJ1-5 and V is TRBV27; D is perhaps TRBD1 (6 bases). V shed 6 bases and J shed 5 bases, with 23 bases lying between them. Germline CDR1 and CDR2: MNHEY and SMNVEV (reference sequence). The CDR3 extends over 17 amino acids. The CDR3 DNA sequence: TGTGCCAGCAGGGGGGCTGGGCAGGGATCTCTATATCAGCCCCAGCATTTT. Translating gives CASRGAGQGSLYQPQHF.